This note documents a single TCR beta chain sequence. cDNA came from about 0.5 to 1 ug RNA primed by random hexamers. TCRdb reanalysed the immunoSEQ multiplex PCR reads using MiXCR and keeps one entry per CDR3 protein. Here the sample spans around 150,000 distinct CDR3 sequences, about 95% being singletons. The data stem from a study of CD8 T cells in Susac syndrome. V lost 7 bases, J lost 1 base, and 6 bases stayed unmatched. The germline V gene has CDR1 GTSNPN and CDR2 SVGIG (reference sequence). This CDR3 has 16 residues. Sequencing used CD4+ T cells from PBMCs. The TCR was taken from a human donor in good health. The chain combines TRBV30 with TRBJ2-3; TRBD2 matches 15 bases. CDR3 sequence (DNA): TGTGCCTTGGGACTAGCGGGGGGCGGGGGCACAGATACGCAGTATTTT. This codes for CALGLAGGGGTDTQYF.